The present T cell receptor beta chain was sequenced within a study of blood T cell repertoires in COVID-19. Across the study: There were acute and convalescent COVID-19 samples, and they came from the United States, Italy and Spain. Sources were T cells, B-cell-depleted T cells, or PBMCs; the material itself was cDNA or gDNA.

The germline V gene has CDR1 LNHDA and CDR2 SQIVND (reference sequence). Between the trimmed V and J ends, which lost 7 bases and 0 bases, there was a span of 7 bases. CDR3 length: 14 residues. Authors' methods: For nucleated cells, counts were estimated from reference gene primer amplification. TCRdb's copy holds only in-frame clones and misses some; the assay was immunoSEQ multiplex PCR. The DNA was the basis for D and trimming; V, J and clone size are from that table. The sample has 20,000 to 25,000 clones; about 80% are singletons. The sample was peripheral blood. The chain carries TRBV19 and TRBJ2-6, with D hard to call. The TCR originated in a man aged 65-85 years with acute or convalescent COVID-19. The CDR3 DNA reads TGTGCCAGTACCCGGAGCTCTGGGGCCAACGTCCTGACTTTC. Its translation: CASTRSSGANVLTF.